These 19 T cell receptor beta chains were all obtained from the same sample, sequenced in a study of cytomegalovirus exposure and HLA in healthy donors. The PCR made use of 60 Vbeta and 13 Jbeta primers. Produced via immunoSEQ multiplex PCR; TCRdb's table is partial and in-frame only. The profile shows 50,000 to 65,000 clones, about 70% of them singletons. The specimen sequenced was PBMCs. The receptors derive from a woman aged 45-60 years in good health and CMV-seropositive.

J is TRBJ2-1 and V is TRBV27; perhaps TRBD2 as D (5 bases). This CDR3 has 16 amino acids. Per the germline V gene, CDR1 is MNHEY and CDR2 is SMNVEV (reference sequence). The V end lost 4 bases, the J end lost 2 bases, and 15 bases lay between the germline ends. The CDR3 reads CASSSDSVRAYNEQFF. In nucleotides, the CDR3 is TGTGCCAGCAGTTCCGATTCGGTGCGGGCCTACAATGAGCAGTTCTTC.

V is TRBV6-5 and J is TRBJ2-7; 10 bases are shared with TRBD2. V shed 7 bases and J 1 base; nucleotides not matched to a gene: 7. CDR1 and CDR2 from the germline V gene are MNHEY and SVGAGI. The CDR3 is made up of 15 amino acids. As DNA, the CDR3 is TGTGCCAGCACCTCTAGCGGGGGTGGGTCCTACGAGCAGTACTTC. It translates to CASTSSGGGSYEQYF.

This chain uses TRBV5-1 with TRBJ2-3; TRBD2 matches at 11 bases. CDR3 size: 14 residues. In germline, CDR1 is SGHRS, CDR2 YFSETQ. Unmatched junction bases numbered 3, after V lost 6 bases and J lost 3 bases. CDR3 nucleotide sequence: TGCGCCAGCACCAGACTAGCGGGAACAGATACGCAGTATTTT. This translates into CASTRLAGTDTQYF.

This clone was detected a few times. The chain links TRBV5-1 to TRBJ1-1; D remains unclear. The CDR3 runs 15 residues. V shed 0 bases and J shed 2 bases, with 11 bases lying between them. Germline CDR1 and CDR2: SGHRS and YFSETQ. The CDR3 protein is CASSLDARGNTEAFF. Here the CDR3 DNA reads TGCGCCAGCAGCTTGGATGCCCGGGGAAACACTGAAGCTTTCTTT.

The CDR3 nucleotides are TGTGCCAGCAGCTTGGGGGGGGGAGACAATGAGCAGTTCTTC. Translating gives CASSLGGGDNEQFF. V is TRBV5-6 and J is TRBJ2-1; 7 bases are a match to TRBD2. The CDR3 runs 14 residues. V lost 0 bases, J lost 5 bases, and 2 bases stayed unmatched. The germline V gene encodes CDR1 SGHDT and CDR2 YYEEEE.

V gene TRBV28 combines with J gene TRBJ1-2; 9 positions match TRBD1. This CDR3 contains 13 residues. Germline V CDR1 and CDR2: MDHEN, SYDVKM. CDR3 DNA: TGTGCAGGGGGGACAGGGTCTAGCTATGGCTACACCTTC. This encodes CAGGTGSSYGYTF.

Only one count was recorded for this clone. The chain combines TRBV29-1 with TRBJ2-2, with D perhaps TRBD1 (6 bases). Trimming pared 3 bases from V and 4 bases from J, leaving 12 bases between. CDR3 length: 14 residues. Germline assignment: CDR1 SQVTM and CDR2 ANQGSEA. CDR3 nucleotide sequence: TGCAGCGTTGACAGGGGAACGGTCACCGGGGAGCTGTTTTTT. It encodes CSVDRGTVTGELFF.

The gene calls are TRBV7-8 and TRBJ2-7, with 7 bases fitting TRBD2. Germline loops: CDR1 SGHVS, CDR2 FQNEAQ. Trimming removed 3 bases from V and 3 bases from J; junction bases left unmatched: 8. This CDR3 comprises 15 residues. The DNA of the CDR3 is TGTGCCAGCAGCTTGGCGTGGGGCGGGAGCTACGAGCAGTACTTC. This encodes CASSLAWGGSYEQYF. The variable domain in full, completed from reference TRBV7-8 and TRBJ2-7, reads GAGVSQSPRYKVAKRGQDVALRCDPISGHVSLFWYQQALGQGPEFLTYFQNEAQLDKSGLPSDRFFAERPEGSVSTLKIQRTQQEDSAVYLCASSLAWGGSYEQYFGPGTRLTVT.

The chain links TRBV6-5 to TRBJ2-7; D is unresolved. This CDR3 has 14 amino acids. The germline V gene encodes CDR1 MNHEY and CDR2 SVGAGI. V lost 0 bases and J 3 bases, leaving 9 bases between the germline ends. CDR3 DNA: TGTGCCAGCAGTTACTCCCCGCGGAGCTACGAGCAGTACTTC. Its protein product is CASSYSPRSYEQYF.

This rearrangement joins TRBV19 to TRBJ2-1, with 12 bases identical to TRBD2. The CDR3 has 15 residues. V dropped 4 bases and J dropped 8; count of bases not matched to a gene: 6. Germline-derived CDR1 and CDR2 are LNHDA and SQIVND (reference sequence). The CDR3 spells CASSTSGRVRDEQFF. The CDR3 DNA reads TGTGCCAGTAGTACTAGCGGGAGGGTGCGGGATGAGCAGTTCTTC.

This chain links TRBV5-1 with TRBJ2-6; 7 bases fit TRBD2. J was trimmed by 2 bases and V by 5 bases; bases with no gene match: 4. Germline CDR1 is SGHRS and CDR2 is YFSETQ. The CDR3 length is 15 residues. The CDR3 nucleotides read TGCGCCAGCAGTAATAGCGGGCCTGGGGCCAACGTCCTGACTTTC. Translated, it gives CASSNSGPGANVLTF. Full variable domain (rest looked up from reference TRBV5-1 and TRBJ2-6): KAGVTQTPRYLIKTRGQQVTLSCSPISGHRSVSWYQQTPGQGLQFLFEYFSETQRNKGNFPGRFSGRQFSNSRSEMNVSTLELGDSALYLCASSNSGPGANVLTFGAGSRLTVL.

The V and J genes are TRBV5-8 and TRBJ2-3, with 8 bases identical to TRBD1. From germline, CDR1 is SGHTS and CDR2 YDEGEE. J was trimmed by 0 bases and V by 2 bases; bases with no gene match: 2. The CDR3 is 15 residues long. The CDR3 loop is CASSFGQGSTDTQYF. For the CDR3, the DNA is TGTGCCAGCAGCTTCGGACAGGGCAGCACAGATACGCAGTATTTT.

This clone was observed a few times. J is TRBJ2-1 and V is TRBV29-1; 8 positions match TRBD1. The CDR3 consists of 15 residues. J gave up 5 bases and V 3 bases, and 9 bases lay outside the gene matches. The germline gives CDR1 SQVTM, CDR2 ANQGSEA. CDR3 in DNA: TGCAGCGTTGAGGCGATGACAGGGGCGCACAATGAGCAGTTCTTC. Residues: CSVEAMTGAHNEQFF.

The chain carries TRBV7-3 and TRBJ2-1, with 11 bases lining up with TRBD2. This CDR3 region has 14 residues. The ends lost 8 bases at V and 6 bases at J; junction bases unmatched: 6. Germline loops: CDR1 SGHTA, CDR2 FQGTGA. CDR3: CASGASGGFNEQFF. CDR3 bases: TGTGCCAGCGGAGCTAGCGGGGGGTTCAATGAGCAGTTCTTC.

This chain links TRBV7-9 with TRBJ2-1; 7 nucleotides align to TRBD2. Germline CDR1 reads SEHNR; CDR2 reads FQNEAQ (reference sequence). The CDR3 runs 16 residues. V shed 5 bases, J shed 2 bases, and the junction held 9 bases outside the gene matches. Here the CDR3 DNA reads TGTGCCAGCAGCCGGGGCGGGGCGGGGGCCTACAATGAGCAGTTCTTC. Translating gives CASSRGGAGAYNEQFF.

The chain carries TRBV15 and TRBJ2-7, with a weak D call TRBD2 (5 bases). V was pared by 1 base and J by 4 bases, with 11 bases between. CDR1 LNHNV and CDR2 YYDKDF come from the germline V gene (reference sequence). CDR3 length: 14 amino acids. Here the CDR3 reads CATSRALLDYEQYF. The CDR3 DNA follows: TGTGCCACCAGCAGAGCTTTACTAGATTACGAGCAGTACTTC.

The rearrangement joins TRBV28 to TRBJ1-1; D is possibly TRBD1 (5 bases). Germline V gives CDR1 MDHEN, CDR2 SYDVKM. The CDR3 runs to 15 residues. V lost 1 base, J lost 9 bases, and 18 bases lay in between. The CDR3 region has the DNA TGTGCCAGCAGTTTATACGCAGGGTCAACACTGAAAGCTTTCTTT. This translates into CASSLYAGSTLKAFF.

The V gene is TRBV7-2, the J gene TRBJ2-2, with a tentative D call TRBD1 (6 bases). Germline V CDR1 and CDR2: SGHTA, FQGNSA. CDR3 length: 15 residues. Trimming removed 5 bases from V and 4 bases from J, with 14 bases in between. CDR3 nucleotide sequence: TGTGCCAGCAGCCCCGACAGGCCGCTCACCGGGGAGCTGTTTTTT. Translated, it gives CASSPDRPLTGELFF.

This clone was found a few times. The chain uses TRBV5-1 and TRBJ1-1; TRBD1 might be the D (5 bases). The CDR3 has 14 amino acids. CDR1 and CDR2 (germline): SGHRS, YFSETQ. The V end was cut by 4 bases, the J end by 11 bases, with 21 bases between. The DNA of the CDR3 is TGCGCCAGCAGCCGAGAGGGGAACGGGGGGTCGGCTTTCTTT. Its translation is CASSREGNGGSAFF.